This T cell receptor (beta chain) is drawn from a study of Graves' ophthalmopathy and Graves' hyperthyroidism. Study information: At the time of initial diagnosis and before any treatment, peripheral blood was collected.

From RNA, the CDR3 regions of TCR beta chains were amplified and sequenced. Scientists carried out first-round RT-PCR using HTBI primers and then a second-round multiplex PCR. TCRdb recomputed calls from the multiplex PCR reads with MiXCR, one row per CDR3 protein. This table has 650,000 to 800,000 distinct CDR3 sequences, about two fifths appearing once. This clonotype was detected ten times or more. A diagnosis was made from clinical symptoms together with serum thyroxine, TRAb, thyroid ultrasound and orbital computed tomography. Out of around 10 ml of fresh peripheral blood, PBMCs were obtained. CDR3 length equals 17 residues. Germline V CDR1 and CDR2: SEHNR, FQNEAQ (reference sequence). V gave up 4 bases and J gave up 0 bases; unmatched junction bases: 6.

This chain links TRBV7-9 with TRBJ2-6; 7 bases agree with TRBD1. This TCR derives from an adult man with Graves' ophthalmopathy. The source material was peripheral blood. The CDR3 here is CASSSWTGYSGANVLTF. In DNA, the CDR3 is TGTGCCAGCAGCTCCTGGACAGGTTACTCTGGGGCCAACGTCCTGACTTTC.